Listed below are T cell receptor beta chains from one sample, sequenced in a study of memory CD4+ T cells and cytomegalovirus serostatus. Assay: immunoSEQ multiplex PCR; the TCRdb copy retains only in-frame clones and omits some. The sample lists 55,000 to 80,000 clones; approximately 80% were seen once. Material for sequencing was memory CD4+ T cells from blood. The origin of the receptors is an adult in good health and CMV-seropositive. Each CDR3 is given with its conserved first and last residue.

TRBJ1-2	TRBV2	CASYRTGAPYGYTF
TRBJ1-1	TRBV18	CASSLGTGNTEAFF
TRBJ2-1	TRBV5-1	CASSLKSGGREQFF
TRBJ1-4	TRBV30	CAWSAGYEKLFF
TRBJ2-7	TRBV5-4	CASSLDTTKSYEQYF
TRBJ2-7	TRBV2	CASTGDRAYEQYF
TRBJ2-3	TRBV5-5	CASSNRGITDTQYF
TRBJ2-5	TRBV28	CASSRPTGSQETQYF
TRBJ2-7	TRBV30	CAWSPLDRGYEQYF
TRBJ2-7	TRBV27	CASKDRAGNVLYEQYF
TRBJ2-3	TRBV30	CAWSGSGRGADTQYF
TRBJ1-2	TRBV5-5	CASSLRVGDYGYTF
TRBJ2-7	TRBV11-2	CASSSGWVAGVSYEQYF
TRBJ2-5	TRBV28	CASRRPPGTSGGETQYF
TRBJ1-1	TRBV9	CASSVDPGSDTEAFF
TRBJ1-1	TRBV10-3	CAISEVTGKPEAFF
TRBJ1-3	TRBV28	CASRNRRRSGNTIYF
TRBJ2-1	TRBV5-1	CASSPTELAGANEQFF
TRBJ2-5	TRBV4-3	CASSQGVLQETQYF
TRBJ1-2	TRBV15	CATSRISGDHYGYTF
TRBJ2-2	TRBV21-1	CASSDRTSGNTGELFF
TRBJ1-3	TRBV19	CASSNIDSGNTIYF
TRBJ2-5	TRBV5-1	CASSLGQSQGTQYF
TRBJ1-5	TRBV7-2	CASSLSRNQPQHF
TRBJ1-2	TRBV11-2	CASSSRGYGYTF
TRBJ2-4	TRBV30	CAWSGNNRQGRLAKNIQYF
TRBJ2-3	TRBV6-1	CASEASGITDTQYF
TRBJ2-7	TRBV29-1	CSVAVTGSYEQYF
TRBJ1-4	TRBV7-9	CASSRDRGTIEKLFF
TRBJ2-7	TRBV5-4	CASHATGGSYEQYF
TRBJ2-3	TRBV5-1	CASSPGLAGPGTDTQYF
TRBJ1-5	TRBV13	CASSLRTGGAGQPQHF
TRBJ2-2	TRBV4-3	CASSQAGQSNTGELFF
TRBJ1-2	TRBV28	CATLDSYGYTF
TRBJ1-1	TRBV11-2	CASSLAEAGSEAFF
TRBJ2-7	TRBV11-2	CASSPRGGVGEQYF
TRBJ2-3	TRBV5-1	CASSSPEADTQYF
TRBJ2-7	TRBV28	CASRAVYEQYF
TRBJ2-5	TRBV4-2	CASSPLADNQETQYF
TRBJ1-1	TRBV27	CASSLRMNTEAFF
TRBJ2-7	TRBV7-2	CASSLGLSYEQYF
TRBJ1-4	TRBV18	CASSPGLTTTNEKLFF